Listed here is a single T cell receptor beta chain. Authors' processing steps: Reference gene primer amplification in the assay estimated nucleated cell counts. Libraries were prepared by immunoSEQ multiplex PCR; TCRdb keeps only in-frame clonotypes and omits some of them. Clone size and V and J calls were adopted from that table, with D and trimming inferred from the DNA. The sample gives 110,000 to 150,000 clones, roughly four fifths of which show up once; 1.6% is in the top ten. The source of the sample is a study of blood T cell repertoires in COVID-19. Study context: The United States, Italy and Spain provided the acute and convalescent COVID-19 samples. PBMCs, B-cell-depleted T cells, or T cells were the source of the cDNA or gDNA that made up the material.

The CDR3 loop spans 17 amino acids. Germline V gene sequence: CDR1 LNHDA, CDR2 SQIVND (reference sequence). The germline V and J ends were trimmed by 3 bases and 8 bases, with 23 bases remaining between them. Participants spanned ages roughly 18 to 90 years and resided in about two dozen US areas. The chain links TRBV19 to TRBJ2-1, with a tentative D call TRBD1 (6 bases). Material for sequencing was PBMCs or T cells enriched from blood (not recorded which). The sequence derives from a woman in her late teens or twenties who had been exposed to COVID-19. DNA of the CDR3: TGTGCCAGTAGTATTCGTCCTACAGGGTATACGGGCGATGAGCAGTTCTTC. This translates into CASSIRPTGYTGDEQFF.